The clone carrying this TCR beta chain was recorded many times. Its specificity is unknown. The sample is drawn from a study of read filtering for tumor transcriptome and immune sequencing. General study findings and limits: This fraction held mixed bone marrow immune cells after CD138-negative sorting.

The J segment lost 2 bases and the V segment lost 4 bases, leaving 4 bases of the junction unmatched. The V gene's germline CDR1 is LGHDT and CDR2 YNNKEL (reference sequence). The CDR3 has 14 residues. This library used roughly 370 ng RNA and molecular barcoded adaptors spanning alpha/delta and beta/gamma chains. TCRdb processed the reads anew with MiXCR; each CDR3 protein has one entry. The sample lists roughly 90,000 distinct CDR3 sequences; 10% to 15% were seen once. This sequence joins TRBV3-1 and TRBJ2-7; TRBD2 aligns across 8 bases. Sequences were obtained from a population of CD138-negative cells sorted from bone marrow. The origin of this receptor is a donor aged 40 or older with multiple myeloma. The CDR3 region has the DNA TGTGCCAGCAGCCCTGGGACTAGTCCCTACGAGCAGTACTTC. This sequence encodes CASSPGTSPYEQYF.